This T cell receptor beta chain was recovered during a study of Tregs in tolerant kidney transplant recipients (dated by TCRdb to about 2019). General notes on the study: Transplants used related donors with nonmyeloablative bone marrow transplantation; mixed chimerism was transient in the human trials. TCRbeta sequencing was used in the study to identify donor-specific regulatory T cells before combined kidney and bone marrow transplantation, and the identified cells were then tracked after transplant. What the research found in general, with its limitations: Expanding Tregs with activated donor B cells appeared to identify the most biologically relevant and donor-specific TCRbeta repertoire. Donor-specific Treg expansion exceeded global Treg expansion in tolerant patients, suggesting antigen-driven rather than nonspecific expansion. Biological reproducibility was not directly addressed, though technical replication error appeared minimal. Because the PCR primers were changed over time for some patients, nucleotide-level comparison could not be performed across the samples from those patients. The study was limited by small patient numbers, and the findings need validation in larger populations and under other immunosuppression protocols.

As regards this clone: The antigen it recognizes is unknown. It has no much larger one-base neighbor in the sample; base qualities were not kept.

The junction shows trimming of 4 bases on V and 5 bases on J, plus 12 bases between the germline ends. CDR3 length: 13 amino acids, cysteine to phenylalanine. Only the CDR3 part of the read is kept: 39 bases, read in frame from the first base. In the germline V gene (reference sequence), CDR1 corresponds to LNHDA and CDR2 to SQIVND. For TCRbeta CDR3 sequencing, genomic DNA from the sorted cells was extracted using the QIAGEN DNeasy Blood and Tissue Kit. High-throughput TCRbeta CDR3 sequencing, which included PCR amplification with bias correction and internal controls, was done commercially through immunoSEQ. Processing in the source paper ran as follows. A unique productive TCRbeta sequence was defined by the CDR3 nucleotide sequence when primers matched, and otherwise by the CDR3 amino acid sequence together with the Vbeta and Jbeta genes. As a correction for sorting error, sequences shared between sorted populations at a frequency ratio of 2:1 or less were discarded, and the remaining shared sequences were assigned to the higher population. Sequences were defined as donor-reactive when expanded at least 5-fold in CFSE-low cells versus unstimulated cells and present at a frequency of at least 0.01% in CFSE-low cells. Jensen-Shannon divergence, calculated on the top 100 TCRbeta sequences ranked by frequency, was used to quantify repertoire divergence. For samples with multiple sequencing runs, sorting error was corrected in each run separately before the runs were combined. What TCRdb holds here is the immuneACCESS table cut down to in-frame rearrangements. Part of the clones is not present; checked against another copy, under half of the missing clones reflect an unresolved V gene, and the others are unexplained. The V and J calls and the clone size are those of that table, but D and trimming were determined from the DNA. The sample records around 98,000 clones, roughly 93% of which are singletons. 0.46% of the sample is in the top ten clones.

The meaning of the sample's time point label: blood sample drawn before combined kidney and bone marrow transplant. Unstimulated Tregs (CD4+CD25+CD127-), CD4+ non-Tregs (CD4+CD25-), CD4 and CD8 cells were FACS-sorted from thawed PBMCs. The patients were a few recipients of combined kidney and bone marrow transplants from the ITN036ST trial, and samples were available only from these trial subjects. Healthy control blood was separated into PBMCs by Ficoll density gradient and cryopreserved, and patient PBMCs were collected both before and after transplant. The chain is made from TRBV19 and TRBJ2-7, and the D gene may be TRBD1, 6 bases matching. The sequences come from CD4+ T cells from blood, collected before the transplant. This clonotype was sampled from a human donor who received a combined kidney and bone marrow transplant. The CDR3 sequence is CASSTTGNHEQYF. In nucleotides, the sequence is TGTGCCAGTAGTACAACAGGGAATCACGAGCAGTACTTC. The full variable domain, with segments outside the CDR3 supplied by the reference TRBV19 and TRBJ2-7 proteins, appears as DGGITQSPKYLFRKEGQNVTLSCEQNLNHDAMYWYRQDPGQGLRLIYYSQIVNDFQKGDIAEGYSVSREKKESFPLTVTSAQKNPTAFYLCASSTTGNHEQYFGPGTRLTVT.